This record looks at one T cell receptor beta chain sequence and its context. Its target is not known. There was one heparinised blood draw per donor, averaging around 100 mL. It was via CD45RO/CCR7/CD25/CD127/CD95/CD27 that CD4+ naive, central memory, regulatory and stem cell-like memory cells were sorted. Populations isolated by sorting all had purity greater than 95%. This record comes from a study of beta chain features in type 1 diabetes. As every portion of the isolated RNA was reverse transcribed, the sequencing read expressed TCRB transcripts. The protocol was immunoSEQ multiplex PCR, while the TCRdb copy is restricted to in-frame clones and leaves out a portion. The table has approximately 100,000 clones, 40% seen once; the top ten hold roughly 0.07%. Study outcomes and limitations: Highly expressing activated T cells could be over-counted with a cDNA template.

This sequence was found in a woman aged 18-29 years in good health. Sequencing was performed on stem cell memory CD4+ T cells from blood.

The CDR3 DNA reads TGTGCCTGGAGTGTACAGGGATATACTGAAGCTTTCTTT. It codes for CAWSVQGYTEAFF. The chain links TRBV30 to TRBJ1-1; D perhaps matches TRBD1 (6 bases). Trimming took off 0 bases at V and 5 bases at J, with 10 bases between the two ends. Germline assignment: CDR1 GTSNPN and CDR2 SVGIG (reference sequence). There are 13 residues in the CDR3. Based on the CDR3 plus reference TRBV30 and TRBJ1-1, the full variable domain is SQTIHQWPATLVQPVGSPLSLECTVEGTSNPNLYWYRQAAGRGLQLLFYSVGIGQISSEVPQNLSASRPQDRQFILSSKKLLLSDSGFYLCAWSVQGYTEAFFGQGTRLTVV.